A single sample gave rise to the 22 T cell receptor beta chains below, sequenced in a study of blood T cells in healthy people across ages. Primed by a sample-barcoded 5' primer and a J-beta primer mix, a second PCR proceeded for 7 to 11 cycles. Each CDR3 protein gets one entry after TCRdb re-called the 5' RACE reads with MiXCR. The data hold 550,000 to 650,000 distinct CDR3 sequences, with 25% to 35% observed a single time. Sequencing was done on a sample of blood. The receptor source for this set is an elderly woman in good health.

This clonotype showed up many times. The genes are TRBV30 and TRBJ2-5; D is tentatively TRBD1 or TRBD2 (5 bases each). The germline V and J ends were trimmed by 8 bases and 1 base, with 11 bases remaining between them. The CDR3 is made up of 12 amino acids. Germline CDR1 GTSNPN, CDR2 SVGIG (reference sequence). CDR3 nucleotides: TGTGCCCGAGAGGGGATCCAAGAGACCCAGTACTTC. Residues: CAREGIQETQYF.

This chain joins TRBV12-3 or TRBV12-4 and TRBJ2-2, with D tentatively TRBD1 (5 bases). V was shortened by 7 bases and J by 0 bases, with 12 bases between the two germline ends. The length of the CDR3 is 15 residues. CDR3 in amino acids: CASMRDRTNTGELFF. CDR3 nucleotides: TGTGCCAGCATGAGAGACAGAACGAACACCGGGGAGCTGTTTTTT.

This rearrangement joins TRBV14 to TRBJ1-1, with TRBD1 matching over 9 bases. The length of the CDR3 is 16 residues. CDR1 and CDR2 from the germline V gene are SGHDN and FVKESK. Unmatched junction bases numbered 10, after V lost 4 bases and J lost 4 bases. The DNA of the CDR3 is TGTGCCAGCAGCCCAAACACAGGGGGCGGTGGCACTGAAGCTTTCTTT. Its protein product is CASSPNTGGGGTEAFF.

The chain joins TRBV6-5 to TRBJ2-1, with 8 bases lining up with TRBD2. The V and J ends lost 6 bases and 10 bases, in that order; junction bases with no gene match: 14. This CDR3 has 15 amino acids. Germline values: CDR1 MNHEY, CDR2 SVGAGI. CDR3 in DNA: TGTGCCAGCAGCCCCGACACGGGGGGGTCCTTCGAGCAGTTCTTC. It yields the protein CASSPDTGGSFEQFF.

This clonotype was seen more than once but under ten times. A much more abundant neighbour one base away suggests this may be a read error. The V and J genes are TRBV11-2 and TRBJ2-1; 8 bases are a match to TRBD1. The CDR3 contains 14 residues. The V segment lost 5 bases and the J segment 13 bases; nucleotides outside the gene matches: 13. CDR1 SGHAT and CDR2 FQNNGV come from the germline V gene. The CDR3 DNA follows: TGTGCCAGCAGCCTAGGGACAGGAAAAGAGACCCAGTTCTTC. Translated: CASSLGTGKETQFF.

There are many counts of this clonotype. The rearrangement joins TRBV20-1 to TRBJ2-7, with D uncertain. V was pared by 1 base and J by 5 bases, with 6 bases between. In germline, CDR1 is DFQATT, CDR2 SNEGSKA (reference sequence). The CDR3 covers 11 residues. For the CDR3, the DNA is TGCAGTGCTAGAGCGGACCACGAGCAGTACTTC. Protein sequence: CSARADHEQYF.

This clonotype was seen only once. A much larger clone differs by one base, so this may be a read error. The chain carries TRBV20-1 and TRBJ2-4, with D tentatively TRBD1 (6 bases). The better agreement between TRBJ2-7 and the DNA end casts doubt on the J call. In germline, CDR1 is DFQATT, CDR2 SNEGSKA (reference sequence). This CDR3 is built from 16 residues. CDR3 loop: CSARPARQETSYEQYF. CDR3 coding DNA: TGCAGTGCTAGACCCGCCAGACAGGAGACTTCCTACGAGCAGTACTTC.

This clonotype was recorded at least ten times. The chain employs TRBV5-5 and TRBJ1-5; 7 positions agree with TRBD1. CDR3 length: 14 amino acids. The J segment lost 6 bases and the V segment lost 4 bases, leaving 7 bases of the junction unmatched. Per the germline V gene, CDR1 is SGHKS and CDR2 is YYEKEE (reference sequence). The CDR3 DNA follows: TGTGCCAGCAGCGCAGCAGGGGGTGGTCAGCCCCAGCATTTT. Protein sequence: CASSAAGGGQPQHF.

The rearrangement links TRBV30 to TRBJ2-7; TRBD2 matches at 9 bases. The CDR3 is made up of 14 amino acids. The J segment lost 3 bases and the V segment lost 2 bases, leaving 5 bases of the junction unmatched. Looked up from germline, CDR1 is GTSNPN and CDR2 is SVGIG (reference sequence). CDR3 sequence reads: CAWSPGLAVYEQYF. In DNA, the CDR3 is TGTGCCTGGAGTCCGGGACTAGCAGTCTACGAGCAGTACTTC.

The rearrangement joins TRBV5-1 to TRBJ1-2; 8 bases are a match to TRBD1. This CDR3 has 15 residues. The germline V gene has CDR1 SGHRS and CDR2 YFSETQ. V was clipped by 2 bases and J by 8 bases; unmatched bases: 11. The CDR3, as DNA: TGCGCCAGCAGCTTACGTGGACAGGGACTTCAAGGCTACACCTTC. This encodes CASSLRGQGLQGYTF.

The chain couples TRBV5-1 to TRBJ2-3; 7 nucleotides agree with TRBD2. V was pared by 4 bases and J by 1 base, with 0 bases of the junction left unmatched. There are 13 residues in the CDR3. CDR1 is SGHRS and CDR2 is YFSETQ in the germline V gene. For the CDR3, the DNA is TGCGCCAGCAGCGGACTAGGCACAGATACGCAGTATTTT. It specifies CASSGLGTDTQYF.

This clonotype has a count of ten or more. The chain joins TRBV7-2 to TRBJ2-7, with 10 bases identical to TRBD1. V gave up 4 bases and J gave up 2 bases; unmatched junction bases: 5. This CDR3 has 15 amino acids. The germline gives CDR1 SGHTA, CDR2 FQGNSA. CDR3: CASSSQTGGPYEQYF. The CDR3 nucleotides read TGTGCCAGCAGCTCCCAGACAGGGGGCCCCTACGAGCAGTACTTC.

This clonotype was detected ten times or more. The CDR3 sequence: CASSLDGAGTGDGYTF. In DNA, the CDR3 is TGTGCCAGCAGCTTAGATGGGGCAGGGACGGGAGATGGCTACACCTTC. The V and J genes are TRBV7-2 and TRBJ1-2; possibly TRBD1 for D (5 bases). This CDR3 contains 16 residues. V was trimmed by 1 base and J by 6 bases, leaving 18 bases between them. CDR1 SGHTA and CDR2 FQGNSA come from the germline V gene.

This clonotype was counted many times. The chain joins TRBV5-1 to TRBJ2-1; 10 bases are a match to TRBD2. Germline V CDR1 and CDR2: SGHRS, YFSETQ. The CDR3 length is 16 residues. With 4 bases clipped from V and 7 bases from J, the junction kept 11 bases outside the gene matches. The CDR3 reads CASSPGSGGPTNEQFF. In nucleotides, the CDR3 is TGCGCCAGCAGCCCGGGTAGCGGGGGGCCTACGAATGAGCAGTTCTTC.

This clonotype was recorded at least ten times. V is TRBV7-6 and J is TRBJ1-2; a weak D match, TRBD1 (5 bases). The V and J ends lost 5 bases and 4 bases respectively, with 11 bases between them. Germline V CDR1 and CDR2: SGHVS, FNYEAQ. This CDR3 is 13 amino acids long. CDR3 sequence: CASSPRTRYGYTF. The CDR3, as DNA: TGTGCCAGCAGCCCGCGGACACGCTATGGCTACACCTTC.

V usage is TRBV21-1 and J usage is TRBJ2-5; the D segment call TRBD2 is taken from the table without a DNA check. TRBV21-1 counts as a pseudogene. CDR3 length: 16 amino acids. In DNA, the CDR3 is TGTGCCAGCAGCAAACTCCTACTAGCGAGGTCAGAGACCCAGTACTTC. Its translation: CASSKLLLARSETQYF.

This clonotype was seen ten or more times. The chain combines TRBV29-1 with TRBJ1-2; D unclear. CDR1 and CDR2 (germline): SQVTM, ANQGSEA. Deletions cut 4 bases from V and 6 bases from J, with 6 bases between. This CDR3 is 10 amino acids long. The CDR3 bases are TGCAGCGTTGTAGGGAATGGCTACACCTTC. Its protein is CSVVGNGYTF.

The chain carries TRBV9 and TRBJ2-2; TRBD2 might be the D (6 bases). Trimming stripped 5 bases from V and 2 bases from J, with 13 bases between. This CDR3 has 15 amino acids. CDR1 and CDR2 (germline): SGDLS, YYNGEE. The CDR3 region is CASSRAGTNTGELFF. CDR3 coding DNA: TGTGCCAGCAGTCGAGCGGGCACAAACACCGGGGAGCTGTTTTTT.

The chain links TRBV19 to TRBJ1-3, with 10 bases aligning to TRBD1. V dropped 6 bases and J dropped 2; count of bases not matched to a gene: 4. CDR3 size: 15 residues. From germline, CDR1 is LNHDA and CDR2 SQIVND (reference sequence). CDR3 sequence reads: CASRDRGRTGNTIYF. The CDR3 bases are TGTGCCAGTAGAGACAGGGGGCGCACTGGAAACACCATATATTTT.

The chain uses TRBV7-9 and TRBJ2-2; 8 bases are shared with TRBD1. The germline gives CDR1 SEHNR, CDR2 FQNEAQ (reference sequence). J was trimmed by 0 bases and V by 6 bases; bases with no gene match: 9. This CDR3 is built from 17 residues. CDR3 protein: CASRGIKGQANTGELFF. The CDR3 DNA reads TGTGCCAGCAGGGGGATTAAGGGACAGGCGAACACCGGGGAGCTGTTTTTT.

V is TRBV5-1 and J is TRBJ1-1; D unclear. The CDR3 sequence is 15 residues long. The germline gives CDR1 SGHRS, CDR2 YFSETQ. V was pared by 2 bases and J by 1 base, with 12 bases between. The CDR3 nucleotides read TGCGCCAGCAGCTTAACGATCGGGCCGAACACTGAAGCTTTCTTT. This sequence encodes CASSLTIGPNTEAFF.

At least ten counts were recorded for this clonotype. This chain joins TRBV11-2 and TRBJ2-5; weak D call: TRBD2 (7 bases). Trimming shortened V by 7 bases and J by 4 bases, and 19 bases separated the two germline ends. From germline, CDR1 is SGHAT and CDR2 FQNNGV. The CDR3 is 15 amino acids. The CDR3 loop is CASNEWGGLGETQYF. The CDR3 DNA sequence: TGTGCCAGCAACGAGTGGGGGGGGCTTGGAGAGACCCAGTACTTC.